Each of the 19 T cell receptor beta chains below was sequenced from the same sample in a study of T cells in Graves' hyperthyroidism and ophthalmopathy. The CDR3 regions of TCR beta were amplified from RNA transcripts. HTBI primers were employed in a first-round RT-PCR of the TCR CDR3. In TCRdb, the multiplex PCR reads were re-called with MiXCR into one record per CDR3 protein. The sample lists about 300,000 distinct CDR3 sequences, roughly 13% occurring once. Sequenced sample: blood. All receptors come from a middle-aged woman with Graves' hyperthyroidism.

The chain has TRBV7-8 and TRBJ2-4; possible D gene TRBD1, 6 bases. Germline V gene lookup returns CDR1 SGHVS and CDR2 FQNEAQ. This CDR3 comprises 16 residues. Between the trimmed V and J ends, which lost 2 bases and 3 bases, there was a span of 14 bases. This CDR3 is CASSLNTGRGKNIQYF. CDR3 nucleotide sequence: TGTGCCAGCAGCTTAAATACAGGGAGAGGCAAAAACATTCAGTACTTC.

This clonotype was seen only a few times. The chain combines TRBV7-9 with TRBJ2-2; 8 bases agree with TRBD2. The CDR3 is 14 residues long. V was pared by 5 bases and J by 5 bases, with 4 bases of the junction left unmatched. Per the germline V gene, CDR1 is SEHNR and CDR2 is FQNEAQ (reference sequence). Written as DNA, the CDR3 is TGTGCCAGCAGCCACTCGGGAGGGACCGGGGAGCTGTTTTTT. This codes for CASSHSGGTGELFF.

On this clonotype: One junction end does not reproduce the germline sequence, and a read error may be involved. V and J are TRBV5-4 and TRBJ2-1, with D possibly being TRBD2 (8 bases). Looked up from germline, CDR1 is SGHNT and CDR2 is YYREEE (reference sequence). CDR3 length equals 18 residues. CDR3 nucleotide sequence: TGTGCCAGCAGCTTGGGTAGACAGGGACTAGGCTCCTACAATGAGCTGTTCTTC. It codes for CASSLGRQGLGSYNELFF. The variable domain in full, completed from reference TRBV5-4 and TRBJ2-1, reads ETGVTQSPTHLIKTRGQQVTLRCSSQSGHNTVSWYQQALGQGPQFIFQYYREEENGRGNFPPRFSGLQFPNYSSELNVNALELDDSALYLCASSLGRQGLGSYNELFFGPGTRLTVL.

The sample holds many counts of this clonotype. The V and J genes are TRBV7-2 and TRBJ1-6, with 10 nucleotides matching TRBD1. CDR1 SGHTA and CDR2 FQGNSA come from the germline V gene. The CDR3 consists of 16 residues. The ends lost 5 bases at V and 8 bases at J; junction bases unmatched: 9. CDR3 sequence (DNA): TGTGCCAGCAGCCTCGGGACAGGGGCGGTTTATTCACCCCTCCACTTT. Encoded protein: CASSLGTGAVYSPLHF.

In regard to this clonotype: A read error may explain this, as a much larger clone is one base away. CDR3 in DNA: TGTGCCAGCAGAACCTTGTCCGGGATAGGGTTCCACGAGCAGTACTTC. As protein: CASRTLSGIGFHEQYF. The chain uses TRBV6-1 and TRBJ2-7; possible D gene TRBD2, 5 bases. Trimming shortened V by 6 bases and J by 5 bases, and 23 bases separated the two germline ends. Germline-derived CDR1 and CDR2 are MNHNS and SASEGT. The CDR3 is 16 amino acids.

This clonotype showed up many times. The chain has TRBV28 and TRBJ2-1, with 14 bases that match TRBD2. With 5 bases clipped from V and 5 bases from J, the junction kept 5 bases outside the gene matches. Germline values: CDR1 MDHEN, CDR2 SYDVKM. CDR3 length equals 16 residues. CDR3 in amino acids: CASSLGLAGGHNEQFF. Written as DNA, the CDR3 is TGTGCCAGCAGTCTCGGACTAGCGGGAGGCCACAATGAGCAGTTCTTC.

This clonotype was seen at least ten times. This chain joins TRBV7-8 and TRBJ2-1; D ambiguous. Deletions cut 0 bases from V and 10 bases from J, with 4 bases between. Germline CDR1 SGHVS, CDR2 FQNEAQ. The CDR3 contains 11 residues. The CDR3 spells CASSLAEEQFF. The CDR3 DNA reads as TGTGCCAGCAGCTTAGCTGAAGAGCAGTTCTTC.

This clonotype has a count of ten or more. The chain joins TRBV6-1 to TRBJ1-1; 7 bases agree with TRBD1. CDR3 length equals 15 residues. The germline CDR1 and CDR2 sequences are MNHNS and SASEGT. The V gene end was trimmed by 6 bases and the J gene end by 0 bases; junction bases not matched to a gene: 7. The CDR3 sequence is CASSRDRQMNTEAFF. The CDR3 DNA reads TGTGCCAGCAGCCGGGACAGACAGATGAACACTGAAGCTTTCTTT.

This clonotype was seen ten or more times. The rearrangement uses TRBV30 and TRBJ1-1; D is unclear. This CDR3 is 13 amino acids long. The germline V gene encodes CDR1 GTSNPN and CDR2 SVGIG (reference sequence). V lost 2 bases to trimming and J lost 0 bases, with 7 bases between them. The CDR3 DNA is TGTGCCTGGAGTTCAGGTATGAACACTGAAGCTTTCTTT. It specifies CAWSSGMNTEAFF.

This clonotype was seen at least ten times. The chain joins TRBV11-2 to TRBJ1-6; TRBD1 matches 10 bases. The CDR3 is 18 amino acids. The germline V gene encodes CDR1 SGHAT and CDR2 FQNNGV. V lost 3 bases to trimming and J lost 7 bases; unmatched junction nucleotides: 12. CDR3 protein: CASSFAPGQGMGNSPLHF. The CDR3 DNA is TGTGCCAGCAGCTTCGCGCCGGGACAGGGGATGGGGAATTCACCCCTCCACTTT.

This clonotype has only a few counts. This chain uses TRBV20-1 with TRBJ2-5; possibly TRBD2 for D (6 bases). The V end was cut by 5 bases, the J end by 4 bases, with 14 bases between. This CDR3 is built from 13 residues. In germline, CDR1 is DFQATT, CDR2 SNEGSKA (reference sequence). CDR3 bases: TGCAGTGCTGGAGGGATTTTGGGAGAGACCCAGTACTTC. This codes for CSAGGILGETQYF.

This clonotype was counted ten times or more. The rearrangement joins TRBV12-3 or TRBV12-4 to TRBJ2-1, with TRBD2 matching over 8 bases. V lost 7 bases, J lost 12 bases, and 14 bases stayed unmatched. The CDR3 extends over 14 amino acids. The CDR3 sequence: CASKRGTSGSVQFF. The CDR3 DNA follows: TGTGCCAGCAAGCGGGGGACTAGTGGTTCCGTGCAGTTCTTC.

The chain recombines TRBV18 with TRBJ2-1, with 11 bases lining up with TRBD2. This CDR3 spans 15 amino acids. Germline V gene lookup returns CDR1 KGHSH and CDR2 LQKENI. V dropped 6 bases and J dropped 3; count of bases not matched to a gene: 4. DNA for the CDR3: TGTGCCAGCTCTCAGCTAGCGGGAGGCTACAATGAGCAGTTCTTC. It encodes CASSQLAGGYNEQFF.

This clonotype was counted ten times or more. CDR3 bases: TGTGCCAGCAGCGTCAGCGGGAGGGCCATGGGGACCCAGTACTTC. This codes for CASSVSGRAMGTQYF. This sequence joins TRBV5-8 and TRBJ2-5, with 10 bases lining up with TRBD2. Germline CDR1 and CDR2: SGHTS and YDEGEE. J was trimmed by 7 bases and V by 4 bases; bases with no gene match: 10. CDR3 size: 15 residues.

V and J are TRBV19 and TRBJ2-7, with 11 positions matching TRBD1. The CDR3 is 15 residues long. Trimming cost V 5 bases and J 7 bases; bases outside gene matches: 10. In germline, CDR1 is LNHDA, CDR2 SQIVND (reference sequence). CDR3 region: CASSPGQGVTKEQYF. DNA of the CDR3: TGTGCCAGTAGTCCGGGACAGGGGGTTACAAAGGAGCAGTACTTC.

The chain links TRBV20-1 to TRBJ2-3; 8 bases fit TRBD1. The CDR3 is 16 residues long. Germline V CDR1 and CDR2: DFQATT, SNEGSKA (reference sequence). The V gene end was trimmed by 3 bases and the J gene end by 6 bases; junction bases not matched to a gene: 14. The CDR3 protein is CSARSLEDRGKDTQYF. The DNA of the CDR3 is TGCAGTGCTAGGTCCCTTGAAGACAGGGGAAAGGATACGCAGTATTTT.

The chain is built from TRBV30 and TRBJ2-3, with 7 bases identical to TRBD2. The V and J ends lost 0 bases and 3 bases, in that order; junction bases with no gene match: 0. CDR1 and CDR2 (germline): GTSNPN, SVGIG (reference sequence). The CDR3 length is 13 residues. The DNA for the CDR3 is TGTGCCTGGAGTGTAGCGGGGACAGATACGCAGTATTTT. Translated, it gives CAWSVAGTDTQYF.

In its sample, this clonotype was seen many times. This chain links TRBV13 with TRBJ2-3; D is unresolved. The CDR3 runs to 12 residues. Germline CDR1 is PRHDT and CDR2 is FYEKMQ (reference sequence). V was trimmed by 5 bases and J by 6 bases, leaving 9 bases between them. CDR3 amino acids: CASSRDSDTQYF. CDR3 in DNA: TGTGCCAGCAGCAGGGATTCCGATACGCAGTATTTT.

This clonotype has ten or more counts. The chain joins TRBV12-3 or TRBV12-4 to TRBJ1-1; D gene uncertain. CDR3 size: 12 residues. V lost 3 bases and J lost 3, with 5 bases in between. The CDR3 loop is CASSFTDTEAFF. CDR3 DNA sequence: TGTGCCAGCAGTTTTACAGACACTGAAGCTTTCTTT.